This T cell receptor beta chain stems from a study of cytomegalovirus exposure and HLA in healthy donors. Turning to the study itself: Unique TCRs from HLA-typed donors, 70 million to 85 million of them, were held in an early data release.

A word on this clone: The antigen is unknown.

Notes on the study in general: Researchers reported from a later analysis that most CMV-associated TCR beta chains appeared HLA-restricted.

PCR employed 60 Vbeta and 13 Jbeta primers. Clones were sequenced by immunoSEQ multiplex PCR, and TCRdb holds only the in-frame ones, with some missing. The sample yields 120,000 to 150,000 clones, 75% to 90% seen once. This TCR was sampled from a woman under 40 in good health and CMV-seronegative. The specimen was PBMCs.

Here the CDR3 reads CASSVDKNQPQHF. The DNA for the CDR3 is TGTGCCAGCAGCGTAGACAAGAATCAGCCCCAGCATTTT. V gene TRBV7-7 combines with J gene TRBJ1-5; no reliable D call. V lost 5 bases and J lost 4, with 9 bases in between. The germline gives CDR1 SSHAT, CDR2 FNYEAQ (reference sequence). The CDR3 has 13 residues.